The T cell receptor beta chain described here comes from a study of blood T cell repertoires in COVID-19. Turning to the study itself: Acute-phase and convalescent COVID-19 samples originated in the United States, Italy and Spain. T cells, B-cell-depleted T cells, or PBMCs provided the cDNA or gDNA that served as material.

V lost 5 bases and J lost 5, with 15 bases in between. This CDR3 spans 14 amino acids. CDR1 MDHEN and CDR2 SYDVKM come from the germline V gene. Study processing details: Amplification with reference gene primers provided the estimates of nucleated cell counts. The repertoire was sequenced with immunoSEQ multiplex PCR; TCRdb's copy has only in-frame clones and lacks some. That table gives V, J and clone size, and the DNA gave D and trimming. The sample records around 250,000 clones, about four fifths being singletons. The clonotype comes from a man under 40 who had recovered from COVID-19. Material for sequencing was peripheral blood. The genes are TRBV28 and TRBJ1-1; a possible D gene is TRBD1 (5 bases). The CDR3 loop is CASSGNGALTEAFF. CDR3 sequence (DNA): TGTGCCAGCAGTGGAAATGGGGCCTTAACTGAAGCTTTCTTT.